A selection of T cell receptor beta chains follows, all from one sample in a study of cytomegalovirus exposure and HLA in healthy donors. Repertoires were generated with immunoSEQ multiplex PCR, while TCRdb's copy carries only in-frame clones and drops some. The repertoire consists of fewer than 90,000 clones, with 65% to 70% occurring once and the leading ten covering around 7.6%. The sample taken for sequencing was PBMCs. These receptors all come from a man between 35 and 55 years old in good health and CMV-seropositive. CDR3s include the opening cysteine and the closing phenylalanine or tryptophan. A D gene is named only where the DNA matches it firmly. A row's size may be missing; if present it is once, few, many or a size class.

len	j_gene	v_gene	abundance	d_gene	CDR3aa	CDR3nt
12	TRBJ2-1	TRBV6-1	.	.	CASSERVNEQFF	TGTGCCAGCAGTGAACGAGTCAATGAGCAGTTCTTC
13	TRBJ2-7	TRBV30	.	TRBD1	CAWRRDSAYEQYF	TGTGCCTGGCGCCGGGACAGCGCCTACGAGCAGTACTTC
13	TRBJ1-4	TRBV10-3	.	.	CATQGSSNEKLFF	TGTGCCACTCAGGGTTCAAGTAATGAAAAACTGTTTTTT
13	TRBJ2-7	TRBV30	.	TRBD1	CAGEDRVSYEQYF	TGTGCCGGAGAGGACAGGGTCTCCTACGAGCAGTACTTC
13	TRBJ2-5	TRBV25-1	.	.	CASSGQLSETQYF	TGTGCCAGCAGTGGACAGTTATCGGAGACCCAGTACTTC
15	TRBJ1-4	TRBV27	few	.	CASSLSYAGREKLFF	TGTGCCAGCAGTTTATCGTATGCGGGTAGGGAAAAACTGTTTTTT
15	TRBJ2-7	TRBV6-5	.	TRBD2	CASSYSAGGSYEQYF	TGTGCCAGCAGTTACTCTGCGGGAGGGTCCTACGAGCAGTACTTC
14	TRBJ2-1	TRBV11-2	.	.	CASSLSGPYGEQFF	TGTGCCAGCAGCTTAAGCGGGCCTTACGGTGAGCAGTTCTTC
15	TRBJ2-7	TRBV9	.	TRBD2	CASSSGLAETYEQYF	TGTGCCAGCAGCTCCGGACTAGCGGAAACCTACGAGCAGTACTTC
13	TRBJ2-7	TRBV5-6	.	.	CASSFAGGGEQYF	TGTGCCAGCAGCTTCGCTGGAGGAGGCGAGCAGTACTTC
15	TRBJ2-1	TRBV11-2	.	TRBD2	CASSLVAGGHNEQFF	TGTGCCAGCAGCTTAGTAGCGGGGGGCCACAATGAGCAGTTCTTC
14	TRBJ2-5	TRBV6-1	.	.	CASSDWRGAETQYF	TGTGCCAGCAGTGATTGGAGGGGCGCGGAGACCCAGTACTTC
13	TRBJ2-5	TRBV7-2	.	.	CACDWRGQETQYF	TGTGCCTGCGACTGGCGGGGACAAGAGACCCAGTACTTC
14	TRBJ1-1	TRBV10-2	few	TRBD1	CASIRGFGNTEAFF	TGCGCCAGCATCAGGGGGTTTGGGAACACTGAAGCTTTCTTT
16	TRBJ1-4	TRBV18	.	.	CASSLDWVSDNEKLFF	TGTGCCAGCTCCCTCGACTGGGTTTCGGATAATGAAAAACTGTTTTTT
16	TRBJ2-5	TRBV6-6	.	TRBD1	CASTPGQGRIGETQYF	TGTGCCAGCACCCCCGGACAGGGCCGTATAGGGGAGACCCAGTACTTC
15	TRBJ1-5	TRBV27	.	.	CASSLWGGENQPQHF	TGTGCCAGCAGTTTATGGGGAGGCGAAAATCAGCCCCAGCATTTT